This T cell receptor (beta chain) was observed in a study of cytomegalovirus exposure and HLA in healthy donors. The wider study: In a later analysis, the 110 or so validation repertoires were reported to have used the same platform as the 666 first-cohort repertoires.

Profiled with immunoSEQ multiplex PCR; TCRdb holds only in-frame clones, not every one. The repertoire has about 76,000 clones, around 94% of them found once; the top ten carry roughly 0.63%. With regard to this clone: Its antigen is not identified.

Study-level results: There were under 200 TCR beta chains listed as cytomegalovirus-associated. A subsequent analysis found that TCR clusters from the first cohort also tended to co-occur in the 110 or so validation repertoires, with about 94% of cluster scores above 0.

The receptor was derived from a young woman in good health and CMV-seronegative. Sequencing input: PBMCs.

The CDR3 coding sequence is TGTGCCAGCAGTGAAGGGGGCCCTGAAGCTTTCTTT. Its protein is CASSEGGPEAFF. The chain employs TRBV6-1 and TRBJ1-1; a possible D gene is TRBD1 (5 bases). The germline V and J ends were trimmed by 1 base and 6 bases, with 6 bases remaining between them. The CDR3 is 12 residues long. From germline, CDR1 is MNHNS and CDR2 SASEGT.